This T cell receptor (beta chain) stems from a study of T-cell reconstitution after alpha-beta-depleted transplantation in children. Unique molecular identifiers were used in preparing the TCRbeta library. Each CDR3 protein is one row after TCRdb ran MiXCR on the PCR reads. The sample carries approximately 210,000 distinct CDR3 sequences, about 15% recorded once. In the case of this clonotype: The antigen is unknown.

Study-wide findings and caveats: Some patients' high day-60 TCRbeta diversity was attributed to recipient cells surviving conditioning. One year after transplant, T-cell counts and diversity came mostly from newly produced T cells. It was reported that alpha-beta T cells came from several hundred expanded graft clones (about two months after transplant).

V was pared by 2 bases and J by 11 bases, with 14 bases of the junction left unmatched. This CDR3 spans 15 amino acids. Germline V lookup: CDR1 SGHRS, CDR2 YFSETQ. The chain employs TRBV5-1 and TRBJ2-5, with TRBD1 matching 8 bases. Source: PBMCs, mostly from graft donor cells, taken 360 days after TCRalphabeta/CD19-depleted stem cell transplant. The TCR was taken from a male patient aged 2 to 9 who had a stem cell transplant for acute lymphoblastic leukemia, so the T cells may come from the graft donor. The CDR3 here is CASSFGAGGDDEQYF. The CDR3 bases are TGCGCCAGCAGCTTTGGTGCAGGGGGCGATGATGAGCAGTACTTC. The full variable domain, completed using reference TRBV5-1 and TRBJ2-5, is KAGVTQTPRYLIKTRGQQVTLSCSPISGHRSVSWYQQTPGQGLQFLFEYFSETQRNKGNFPGRFSGRQFSNSRSEMNVSTLELGDSALYLCASSFGAGGDDEQYFGPGTRLLVL.